This is a list of T cell receptor beta chains from one sample in a study of blood T cell repertoires in COVID-19. Profiling relied on immunoSEQ multiplex PCR, and the TCRdb table lists in-frame clones only, not all of them. The table has 300,000 to 400,000 clones, 85% seen once. Sequenced input: PBMCs or T cells enriched from blood (not recorded which). The receptor set was obtained from a woman in her twenties or thirties who had been exposed to COVID-19. Each CDR3 is given with its conserved first and last residue. The D gene is left open where the match is weak. Expanded clones are given a class, and other clones once, few, many or no size at all.

j_call	d_call	v_call	clone_size	cdr3_nt	cdr3_aa
TRBJ1-2	TRBD1	TRBV6-5	.	TGTGCCAGCAGTTTTTTTGGAGGGGGCACTAACTATGGCTACACCTTC	CASSFFGGGTNYGYTF
TRBJ1-2	TRBD1	TRBV28	.	TGTGCCAGCAGTCTCGGACAGGTTGGCTATGGCTACACCTTC	CASSLGQVGYGYTF
TRBJ2-3	TRBD2	TRBV19	.	TGTGCCAGTAGGTCTGGGACTAGCGGAACAGATACGCAGTATTTT	CASRSGTSGTDTQYF
TRBJ1-4	TRBD1	TRBV7-8	.	TGTGCCAGCAGCTTAGGACAGGGGCACCTTAATGAAAAACTGTTTTTT	CASSLGQGHLNEKLFF
TRBJ2-1	TRBD2	TRBV13	.	TGTGCCAGCAGCGCGGGACTAGCGGGGGGCCCCTACTACAATGAGCAGTTCTTC	CASSAGLAGGPYYNEQFF
TRBJ2-1	TRBD1	TRBV23-1	.	TGCGCCAGCAGTCTCATCAACCGGGACAGGCCCTACAATGAGCAGTTCTTC	CASSLINRDRPYNEQFF
TRBJ2-7	TRBD1	TRBV27	.	TGTGCCAGCAGTAGAAACCGGGACAGGGGGATTTACGAGCAGTACTTC	CASSRNRDRGIYEQYF
TRBJ1-6	.	TRBV6-5	.	TGTGCCAGCAGCGGTCAGGGCGCGGATAATTCACCCCTCCACTTT	CASSGQGADNSPLHF
TRBJ1-2	.	TRBV7-9	.	TGTGCCAGCAGCTCGTCGGGGGGGAACTATGGCTACACCTTC	CASSSSGGNYGYTF
TRBJ2-1	TRBD1	TRBV28	.	TGTGCCAGCAGTTTACCGGACAGGGTCAATGAGCAGTTCTTC	CASSLPDRVNEQFF
TRBJ1-6	.	TRBV28	.	TGTGCCAGCAGTTTAGGAGGGCGGAATTCACCCCTCCACTTT	CASSLGGRNSPLHF
TRBJ2-2	.	TRBV7-9	.	TGTGCCAGCAGCCCCCCGGGGGAGCCCGGGGAGCTGTTTTTT	CASSPPGEPGELFF
TRBJ2-7	TRBD1	TRBV15	.	TGTGCCACCAGCAGAGACAAGGACAGGGTCGCCTACGAGCAGTACTTC	CATSRDKDRVAYEQYF
TRBJ2-6	TRBD1	TRBV5-4	.	TGTGCCAGCAGCCCCGCACGGACAGGCGGCAACTCTGGGGCCAACGTCCTGACTTTC	CASSPARTGGNSGANVLTF
TRBJ1-5	.	TRBV19	.	TGTGCCAGTAGTCTCTTTAGGGGGAGCAATCAGCCCCAGCATTTT	CASSLFRGSNQPQHF
TRBJ1-1	.	TRBV27	.	TGTGCCAGCAGTTTACGATGGACGGGGGAGACTGAAGCTTTCTTT	CASSLRWTGETEAFF
TRBJ2-5	.	TRBV30	.	TGTGCCTGGAGTGTACGTTCGATTCTAGCGGAGACCCAGTACTTC	CAWSVRSILAETQYF
TRBJ2-2	.	TRBV5-1	.	TGCGCCAGCAGCTTAGGGGGCACCGGGGAGCTGTTTTTT	CASSLGGTGELFF
TRBJ2-5	TRBD2	TRBV7-9	.	TGTGCCAGCACCCGGGGGGATCAAGAGACCCAGTACTTC	CASTRGDQETQYF
TRBJ2-1	.	TRBV4-3	.	TGCGCCAGCAGCCAAGAAGAAGCCTCCAATGAGCAGTTCTTC	CASSQEEASNEQFF
TRBJ2-2	.	TRBV7-3	.	TGTGCCAGCAGCTTAAAGGGGGTTGGCGGGGAGCTGTTTTTT	CASSLKGVGGELFF
TRBJ1-2	TRBD1	TRBV29-1	.	TGCAGCGTTGGAAGCCGGGACAGGGTCTTTGGCTACACCTTC	CSVGSRDRVFGYTF
TRBJ2-1	.	TRBV3-1/TRBV3-2	.	TGTGCCAGCAGCCAAGATCGAGTCGGTGAGCAGTTCTTC	CASSQDRVGEQFF
TRBJ2-7	.	TRBV19	.	TGTGCCAGTAGTATAACGTGGGGGCAAAGCTCCTACGAGCAGTACTTC	CASSITWGQSSYEQYF
TRBJ1-4	TRBD1	TRBV5-1	.	TGCGCCAGCAGCCGGACAGGAGATAATGAAAAACTGTTTTTT	CASSRTGDNEKLFF
TRBJ2-2	TRBD2	TRBV9	.	TGTGCCAGCAGCGTAGAATTCCGGGCTAGCGGGGGCCCAGCGAACACCGGGGAGCTGTTTTTT	CASSVEFRASGGPANTGELFF
TRBJ2-1	TRBD2	TRBV11-2	few	TGTGCCAGCAGCCCCTTGGGGCGGGGGGGCAATGAGCAGTTCTTC	CASSPLGRGGNEQFF
TRBJ1-1	TRBD1	TRBV7-3	.	TGTGCCAGCAGCCCTCGACAGGGTTCAGAAGCTTTCTTT	CASSPRQGSEAFF
TRBJ1-6	TRBD1	TRBV5-1	.	TGCGCCAGCAGCGGTGGACAGGGGAGTTTTTCACCCCTCCACTTT	CASSGGQGSFSPLHF
TRBJ1-6	.	TRBV6-5	.	TGTGCCAGCCTGCCACAGGGTGGTAATTCACCCCTCCACTTT	CASLPQGGNSPLHF
TRBJ2-7	.	TRBV9	.	TGTGCCAGCAGCGTAGAAGGGGGTGTCTACGAGCAGTACTTC	CASSVEGGVYEQYF
TRBJ2-2	.	TRBV6-5	.	TGTGCCAGCAGTTCCGAATGGCAGGGTAACACCGGGGAGCTGTTTTTT	CASSSEWQGNTGELFF
TRBJ1-5	.	TRBV19	.	TGTGCCAGTAGTTCGGGCAGGGGACAGCCCCAGCATTTT	CASSSGRGQPQHF
TRBJ1-1	TRBD1	TRBV25-1	once	TGTGCCAGCAGTGGGACAGGGGCAGGGACTGAAGCTTTCTTT	CASSGTGAGTEAFF
TRBJ2-7	TRBD1	TRBV4-3	.	TGCGCCAGCAGCCTTCAGGGGGTTCGTAACGAGCAGTACTTC	CASSLQGVRNEQYF
TRBJ2-3	.	TRBV5-1	once	TGCGCCAGTGGTAGAAGAGCGGATAGCACAGATACGCAGTATTTT	CASGRRADSTDTQYF
TRBJ1-2	TRBD1	TRBV28	.	TGTGCCAGCAGGGGACAGGGGGGGAACTATGGCTACACCTTC	CASRGQGGNYGYTF
TRBJ2-3	TRBD2	TRBV19	.	TGTGCCAGTACAAAGCGGGGGGGCGGGGATACGCAGTATTTT	CASTKRGGGDTQYF
TRBJ1-1	.	TRBV14	once	TGTGCCAGCAGCCAACGCCTAACCCGGGGTGAGACCCCGAACACTGAAGCTTTCTTT	CASSQRLTRGETPNTEAFF
TRBJ1-2	.	TRBV27	.	TGTGCCAGCAGTCTGGGGGGGAGGGGAGGCTATGGCTACACCTTC	CASSLGGRGGYGYTF
TRBJ2-7	TRBD1	TRBV28	.	TGTGCCAGCAGCACACAGGGGGATGCTCGGTTAGAGCAGTACTTC	CASSTQGDARLEQYF
TRBJ1-6	.	TRBV7-2	.	TGTGCCAGCAGCTTAGTTGAGGATTCACCCCTCCACTTT	CASSLVEDSPLHF
TRBJ1-4	.	TRBV5-1	.	TGCGCCACTAAGGAGGGTGCAACTAATGAAAAACTGTTTTTT	CATKEGATNEKLFF